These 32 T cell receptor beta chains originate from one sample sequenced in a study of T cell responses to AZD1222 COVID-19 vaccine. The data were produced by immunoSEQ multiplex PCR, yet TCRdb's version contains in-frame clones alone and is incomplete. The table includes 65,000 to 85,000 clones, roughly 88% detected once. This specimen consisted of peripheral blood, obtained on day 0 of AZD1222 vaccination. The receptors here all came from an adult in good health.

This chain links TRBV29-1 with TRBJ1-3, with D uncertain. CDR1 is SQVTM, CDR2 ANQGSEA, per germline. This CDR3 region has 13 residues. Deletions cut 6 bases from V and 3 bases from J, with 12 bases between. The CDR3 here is CSVLTSGGNTIYF. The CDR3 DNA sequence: TGCAGCGTCCTAACCTCGGGTGGAAACACCATATATTTT.

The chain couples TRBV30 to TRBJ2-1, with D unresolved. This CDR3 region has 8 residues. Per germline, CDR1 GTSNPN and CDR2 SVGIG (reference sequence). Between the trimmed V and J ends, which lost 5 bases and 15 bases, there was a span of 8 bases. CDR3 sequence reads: CAWGRTFF. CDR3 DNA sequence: TGTGCCTGGGGTCGCACGTTCTTC. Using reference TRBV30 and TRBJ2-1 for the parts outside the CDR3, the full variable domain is SQTIHQWPATLVQPVGSPLSLECTVEGTSNPNLYWYRQAAGRGLQLLFYSVGIGQISSEVPQNLSASRPQDRQFILSSKKLLLSDSGFYLCAWGRTFFGPGTRLTVL.

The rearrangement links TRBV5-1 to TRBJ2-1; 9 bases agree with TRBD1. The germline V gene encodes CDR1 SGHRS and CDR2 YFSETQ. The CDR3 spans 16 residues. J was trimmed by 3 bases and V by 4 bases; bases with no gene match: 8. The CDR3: CASSQTGTGIYNEQFF. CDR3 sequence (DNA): TGCGCCAGCAGCCAGACCGGGACAGGGATCTACAATGAGCAGTTCTTC.

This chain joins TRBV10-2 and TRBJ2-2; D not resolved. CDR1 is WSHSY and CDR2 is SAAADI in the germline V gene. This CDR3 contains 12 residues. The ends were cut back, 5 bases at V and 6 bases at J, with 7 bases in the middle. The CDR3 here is CASSPIAGELFF. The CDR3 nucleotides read TGCGCCAGCAGTCCTATTGCCGGGGAGCTGTTTTTT.

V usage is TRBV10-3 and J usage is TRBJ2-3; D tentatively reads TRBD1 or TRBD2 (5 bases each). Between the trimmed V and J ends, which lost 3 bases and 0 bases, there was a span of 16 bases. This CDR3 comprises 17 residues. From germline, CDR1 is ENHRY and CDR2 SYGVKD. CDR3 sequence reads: CAISDLLGTRSTDTQYF. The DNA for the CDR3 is TGTGCCATCAGTGATCTTTTAGGGACCAGGAGCACAGATACGCAGTATTTT.

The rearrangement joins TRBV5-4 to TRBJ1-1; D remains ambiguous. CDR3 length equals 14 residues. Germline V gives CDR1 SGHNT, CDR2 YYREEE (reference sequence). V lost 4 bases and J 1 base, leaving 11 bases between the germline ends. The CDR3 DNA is TGTGCCAGCAGCGTAGGCCCTGGGAACACTGAAGCTTTCTTT. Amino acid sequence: CASSVGPGNTEAFF.

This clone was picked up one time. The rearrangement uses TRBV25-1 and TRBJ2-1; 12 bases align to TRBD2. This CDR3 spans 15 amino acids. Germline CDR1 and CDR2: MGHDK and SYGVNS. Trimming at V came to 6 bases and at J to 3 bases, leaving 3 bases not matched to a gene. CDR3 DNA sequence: TGTGCCAGCAGAGTGACTAGCGGGGGCTACAATGAGCAGTTCTTC. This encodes CASRVTSGGYNEQFF.

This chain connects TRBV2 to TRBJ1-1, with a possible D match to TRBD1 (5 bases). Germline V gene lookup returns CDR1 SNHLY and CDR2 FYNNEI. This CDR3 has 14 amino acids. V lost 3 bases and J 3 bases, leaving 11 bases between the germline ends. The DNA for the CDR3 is TGTGCCAGCAGTGAGGGGCTGTGGGACACTGAAGCTTTCTTT. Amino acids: CASSEGLWDTEAFF.

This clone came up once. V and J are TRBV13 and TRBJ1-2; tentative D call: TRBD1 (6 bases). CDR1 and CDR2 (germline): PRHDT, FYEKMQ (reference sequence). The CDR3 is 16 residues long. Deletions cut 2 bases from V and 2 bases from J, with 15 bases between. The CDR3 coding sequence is TGTGCCAGCAGCTTAAGGTCCACAGGGCCCAACTATGGCTACACCTTC. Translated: CASSLRSTGPNYGYTF. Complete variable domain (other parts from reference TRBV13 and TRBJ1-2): AAGVIQSPRHLIKEKRETATLKCYPIPRHDTVYWYQQGPGQDPQFLISFYEKMQSDKGSIPDRFSAQQFSDYHSELNMSSLELGDSALYFCASSLRSTGPNYGYTFGSGTRLTVV.

CDR3 sequence (DNA): TGTGCCTGGAGGAGGGCAAGGGGAAACGAGAGAAATGAGCAGTTCTTC. This encodes CAWRRARGNERNEQFF. The rearrangement links TRBV30 to TRBJ2-1, with D perhaps TRBD1 or TRBD2 (5 bases each). Germline V CDR1 and CDR2: GTSNPN, SVGIG (reference sequence). This CDR3 has 16 amino acids. Trimming removed 3 bases at V and 7 bases at J, with 22 bases between.

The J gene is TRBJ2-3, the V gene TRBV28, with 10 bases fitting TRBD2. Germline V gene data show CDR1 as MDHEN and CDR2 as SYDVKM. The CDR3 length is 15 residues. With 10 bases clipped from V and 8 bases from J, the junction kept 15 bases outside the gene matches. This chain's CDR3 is CATLGIAGGPGTQYF. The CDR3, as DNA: TGTGCCACCCTCGGGATAGCGGGGGGTCCGGGTACGCAGTATTTT.

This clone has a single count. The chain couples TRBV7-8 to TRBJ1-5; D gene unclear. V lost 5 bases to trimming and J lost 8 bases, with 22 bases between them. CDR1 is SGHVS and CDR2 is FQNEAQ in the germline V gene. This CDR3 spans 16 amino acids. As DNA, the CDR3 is TGTGCCAGCAGCCCACAGCAAGGGATGGGAATCAAGCCCCAGCATTTT. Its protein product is CASSPQQGMGIKPQHF.

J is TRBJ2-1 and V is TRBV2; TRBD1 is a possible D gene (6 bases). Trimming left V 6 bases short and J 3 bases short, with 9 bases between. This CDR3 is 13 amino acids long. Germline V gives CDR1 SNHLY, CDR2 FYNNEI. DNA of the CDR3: TGTGCCAGCAGACTGGACAGCTACAATGAGCAGTTCTTC. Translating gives CASRLDSYNEQFF.

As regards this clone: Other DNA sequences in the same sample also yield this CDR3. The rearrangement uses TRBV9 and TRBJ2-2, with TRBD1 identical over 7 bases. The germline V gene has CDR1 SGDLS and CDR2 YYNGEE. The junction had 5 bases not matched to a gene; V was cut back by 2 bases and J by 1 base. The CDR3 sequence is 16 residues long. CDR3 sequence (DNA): TGTGCCAGCAGCGTTACCGGGACAGTGAACACCGGGGAGCTGTTTTTT. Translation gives CASSVTGTVNTGELFF.

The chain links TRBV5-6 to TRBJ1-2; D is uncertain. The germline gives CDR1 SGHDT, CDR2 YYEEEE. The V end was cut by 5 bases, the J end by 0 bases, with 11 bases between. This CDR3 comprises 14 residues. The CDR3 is CASSYRNSNYGYTF. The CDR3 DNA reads TGTGCCAGCAGTTACAGAAACTCTAACTATGGCTACACCTTC.

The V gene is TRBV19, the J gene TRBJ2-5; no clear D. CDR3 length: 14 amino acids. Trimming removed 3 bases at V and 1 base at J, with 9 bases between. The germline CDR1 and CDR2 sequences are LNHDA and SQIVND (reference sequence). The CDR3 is CASSMAGLQETQYF. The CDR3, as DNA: TGTGCCAGTAGTATGGCTGGGCTCCAAGAGACCCAGTACTTC.

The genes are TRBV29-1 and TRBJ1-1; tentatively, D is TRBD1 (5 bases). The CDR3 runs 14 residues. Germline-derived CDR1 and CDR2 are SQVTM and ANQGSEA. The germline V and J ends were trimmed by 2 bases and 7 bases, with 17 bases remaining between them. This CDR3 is CSVESSGRAGEAFF. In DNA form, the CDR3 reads TGCAGCGTTGAATCCTCGGGACGGGCGGGTGAAGCTTTCTTT. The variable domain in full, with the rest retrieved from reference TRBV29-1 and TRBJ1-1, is SAVISQKPSRDICQRGTSLTIQCQVDSQVTMMFWYRQQPGQSLTLIATANQGSEATYESGFVIDKFPISRPNLTFSTLTVSNMSPEDSSIYLCSVESSGRAGEAFFGQGTRLTVV.

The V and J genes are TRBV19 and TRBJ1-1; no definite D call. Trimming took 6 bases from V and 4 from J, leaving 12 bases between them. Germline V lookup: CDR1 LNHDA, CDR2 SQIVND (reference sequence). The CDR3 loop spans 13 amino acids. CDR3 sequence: CASRSRGFTEAFF. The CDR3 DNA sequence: TGTGCCAGTAGGTCCCGAGGTTTCACTGAAGCTTTCTTT.

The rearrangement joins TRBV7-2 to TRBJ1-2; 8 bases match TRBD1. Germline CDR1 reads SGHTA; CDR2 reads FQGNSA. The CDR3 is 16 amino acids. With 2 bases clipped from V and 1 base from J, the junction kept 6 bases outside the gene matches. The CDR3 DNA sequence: TGTGCCAGCAGCTTAAACACAGGGGGAATTAACTATGGCTACACCTTC. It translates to CASSLNTGGINYGYTF.

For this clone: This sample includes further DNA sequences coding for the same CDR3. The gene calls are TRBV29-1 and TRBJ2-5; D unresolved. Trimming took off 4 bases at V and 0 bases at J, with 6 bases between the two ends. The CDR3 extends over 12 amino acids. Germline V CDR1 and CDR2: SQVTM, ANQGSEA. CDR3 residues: CSVGTDQETQYF. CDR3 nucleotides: TGCAGCGTTGGTACTGACCAAGAGACCCAGTACTTC.

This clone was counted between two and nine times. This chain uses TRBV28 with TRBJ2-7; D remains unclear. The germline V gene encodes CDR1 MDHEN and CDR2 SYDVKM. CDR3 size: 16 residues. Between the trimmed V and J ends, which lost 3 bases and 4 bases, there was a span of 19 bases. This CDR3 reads CASSFRYGKPEYEQYF. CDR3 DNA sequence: TGTGCCAGCAGTTTTCGTTATGGTAAGCCGGAATACGAGCAGTACTTC. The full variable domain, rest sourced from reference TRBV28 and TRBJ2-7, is DVKVTQSSRYLVKRTGEKVFLECVQDMDHENMFWYRQDPGLGLRLIYFSYDVKMKEKGDIPEGYSVSREKKERFSLILESASTNQTSMYLCASSFRYGKPEYEQYFGPGTRLTVT.

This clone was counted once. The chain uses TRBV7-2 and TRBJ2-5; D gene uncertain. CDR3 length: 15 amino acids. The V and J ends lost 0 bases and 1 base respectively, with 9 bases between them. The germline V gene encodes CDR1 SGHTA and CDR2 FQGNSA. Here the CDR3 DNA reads TGTGCCAGCAGCTTAGCCGCCAGCTTCCAAGAGACCCAGTACTTC. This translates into CASSLAASFQETQYF.

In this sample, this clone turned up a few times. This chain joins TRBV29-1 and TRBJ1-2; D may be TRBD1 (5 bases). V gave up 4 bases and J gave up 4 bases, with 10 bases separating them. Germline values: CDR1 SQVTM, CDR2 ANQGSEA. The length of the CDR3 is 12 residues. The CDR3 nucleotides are TGCAGCGTTGGGGGGGGAGTCTATGGCTACACCTTC. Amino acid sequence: CSVGGGVYGYTF.

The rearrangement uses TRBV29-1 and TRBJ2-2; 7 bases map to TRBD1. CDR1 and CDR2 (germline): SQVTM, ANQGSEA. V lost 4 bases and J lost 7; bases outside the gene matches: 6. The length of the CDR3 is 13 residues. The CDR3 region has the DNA TGCAGCGTTGTAGCACAGGGGCTCGGGGAGCTGTTTTTT. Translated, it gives CSVVAQGLGELFF.

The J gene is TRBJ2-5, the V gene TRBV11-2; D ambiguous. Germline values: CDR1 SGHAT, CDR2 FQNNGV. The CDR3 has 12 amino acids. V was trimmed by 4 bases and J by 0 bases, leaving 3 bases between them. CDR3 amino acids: CASSWDQETQYF. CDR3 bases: TGTGCCAGCAGCTGGGACCAAGAGACCCAGTACTTC. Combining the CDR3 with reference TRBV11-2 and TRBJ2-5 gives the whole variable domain EAGVAQSPRYKIIEKRQSVAFWCNPISGHATLYWYQQILGQGPKLLIQFQNNGVVDDSQLPKDRFSAERLKGVDSTLKIQPAKLEDSAVYLCASSWDQETQYFGPGTRLLVL.

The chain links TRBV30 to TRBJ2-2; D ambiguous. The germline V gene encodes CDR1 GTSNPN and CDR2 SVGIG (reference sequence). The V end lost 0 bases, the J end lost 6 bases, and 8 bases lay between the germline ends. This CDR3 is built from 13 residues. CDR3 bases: TGTGCCTGGAGTGTGGCTGGCGCCGGGGAGCTGTTTTTT. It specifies CAWSVAGAGELFF.

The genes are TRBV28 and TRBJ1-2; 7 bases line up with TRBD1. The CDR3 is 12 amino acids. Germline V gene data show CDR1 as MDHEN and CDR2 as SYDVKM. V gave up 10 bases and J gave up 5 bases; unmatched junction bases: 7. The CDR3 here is CANRDSLYGYTF. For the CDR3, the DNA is TGTGCCAATAGGGACAGCCTTTATGGCTACACCTTC.

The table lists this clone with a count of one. The CDR3 region is CASSIQGFYGYTF. CDR3 sequence (DNA): TGTGCCAGTAGTATACAGGGGTTCTATGGCTACACCTTC. V is TRBV19 and J is TRBJ1-2, with D possibly TRBD1 on 6 matching bases. This CDR3 has 13 residues. The V gene's germline CDR1 is LNHDA and CDR2 SQIVND (reference sequence). V lost 2 bases and J 4 bases, leaving 8 bases between the germline ends.

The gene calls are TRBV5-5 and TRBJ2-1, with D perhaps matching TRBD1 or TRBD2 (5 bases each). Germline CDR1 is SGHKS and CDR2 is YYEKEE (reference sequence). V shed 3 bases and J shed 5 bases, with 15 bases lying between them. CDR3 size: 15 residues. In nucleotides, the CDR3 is TGTGCCAGCAGCTGGTGGGACGGATCACACAATGAGCAGTTCTTC. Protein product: CASSWWDGSHNEQFF.

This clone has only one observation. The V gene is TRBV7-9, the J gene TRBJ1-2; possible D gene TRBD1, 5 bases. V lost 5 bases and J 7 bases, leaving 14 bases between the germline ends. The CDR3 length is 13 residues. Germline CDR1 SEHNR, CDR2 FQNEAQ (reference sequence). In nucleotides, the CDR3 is TGTGCCAGCAGCCCTCCGGGGCGCGGTGGCTACACCTTC. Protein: CASSPPGRGGYTF.

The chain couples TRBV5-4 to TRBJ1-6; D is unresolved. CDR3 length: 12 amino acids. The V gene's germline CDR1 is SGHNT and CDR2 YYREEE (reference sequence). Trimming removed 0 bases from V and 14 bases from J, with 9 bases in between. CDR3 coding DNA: TGTGCCAGCAGCTTGGACAGTCACTCCCTCCACTTT. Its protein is CASSLDSHSLHF. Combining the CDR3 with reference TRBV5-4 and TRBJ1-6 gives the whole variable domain ETGVTQSPTHLIKTRGQQVTLRCSSQSGHNTVSWYQQALGQGPQFIFQYYREEENGRGNFPPRFSGLQFPNYSSELNVNALELDDSALYLCASSLDSHSLHFGNGTRLTVT.

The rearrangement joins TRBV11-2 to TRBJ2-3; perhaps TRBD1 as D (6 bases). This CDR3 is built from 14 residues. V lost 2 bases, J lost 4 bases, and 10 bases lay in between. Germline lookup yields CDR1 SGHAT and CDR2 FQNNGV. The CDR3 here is CASSLSRQADTQYF. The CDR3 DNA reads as TGTGCCAGCAGCTTAAGTCGACAGGCAGATACGCAGTATTTT.